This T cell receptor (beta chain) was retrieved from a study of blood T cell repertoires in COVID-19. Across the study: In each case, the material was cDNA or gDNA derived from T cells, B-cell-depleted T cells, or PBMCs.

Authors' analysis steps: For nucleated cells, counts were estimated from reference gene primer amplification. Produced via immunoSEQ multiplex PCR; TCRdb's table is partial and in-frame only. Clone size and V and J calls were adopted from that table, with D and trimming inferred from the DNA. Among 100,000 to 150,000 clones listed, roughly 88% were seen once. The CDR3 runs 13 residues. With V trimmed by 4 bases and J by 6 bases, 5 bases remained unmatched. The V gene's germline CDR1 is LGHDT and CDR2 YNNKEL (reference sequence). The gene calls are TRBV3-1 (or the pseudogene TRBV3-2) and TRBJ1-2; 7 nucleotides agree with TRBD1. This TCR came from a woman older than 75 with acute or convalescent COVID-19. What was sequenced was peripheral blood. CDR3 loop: CASSLRQGDGYTF. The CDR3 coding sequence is TGTGCCAGCAGCCTTAGACAGGGCGATGGCTACACCTTC.